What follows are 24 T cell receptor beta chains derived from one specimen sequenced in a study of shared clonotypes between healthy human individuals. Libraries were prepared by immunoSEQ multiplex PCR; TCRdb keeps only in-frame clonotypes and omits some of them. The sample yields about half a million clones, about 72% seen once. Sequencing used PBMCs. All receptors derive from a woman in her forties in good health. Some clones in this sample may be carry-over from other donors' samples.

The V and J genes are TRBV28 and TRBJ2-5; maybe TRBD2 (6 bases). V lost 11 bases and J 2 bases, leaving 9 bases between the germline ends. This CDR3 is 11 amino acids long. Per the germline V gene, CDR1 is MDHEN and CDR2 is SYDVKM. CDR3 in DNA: TGTGCCTCGGGAGAGCAAGAGACCCAGTACTTC. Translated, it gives CASGEQETQYF. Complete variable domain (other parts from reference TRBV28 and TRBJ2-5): DVKVTQSSRYLVKRTGEKVFLECVQDMDHENMFWYRQDPGLGLRLIYFSYDVKMKEKGDIPEGYSVSREKKERFSLILESASTNQTSMYLCASGEQETQYFGPGTRLLVL.

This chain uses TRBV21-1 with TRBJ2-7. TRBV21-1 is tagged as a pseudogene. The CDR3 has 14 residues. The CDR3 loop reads CASSKAPRGHEQYF. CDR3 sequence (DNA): TGTGCCAGCAGCAAAGCGCCCCGGGGCCACGAGCAGTACTTC.

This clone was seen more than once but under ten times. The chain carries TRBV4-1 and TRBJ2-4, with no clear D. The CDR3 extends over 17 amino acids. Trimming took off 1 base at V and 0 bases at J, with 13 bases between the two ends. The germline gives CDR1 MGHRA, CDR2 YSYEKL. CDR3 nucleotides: TGCGCCAGCAGCCAAGCTTCATTGGGTCTAGCCAAAAACATTCAGTACTTC. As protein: CASSQASLGLAKNIQYF.

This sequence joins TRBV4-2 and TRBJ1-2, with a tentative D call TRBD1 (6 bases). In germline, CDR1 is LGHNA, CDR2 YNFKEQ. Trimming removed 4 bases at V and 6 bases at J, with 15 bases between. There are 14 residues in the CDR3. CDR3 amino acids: CASSRPSNRDGYTF. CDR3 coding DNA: TGTGCCAGCAGCCGACCCTCCAACAGGGATGGCTACACCTTC.

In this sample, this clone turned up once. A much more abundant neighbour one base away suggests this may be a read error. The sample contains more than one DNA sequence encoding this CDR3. This chain's CDR3 is CASSYIMNTEAFF. The CDR3 DNA is TGTGCCAGCAGTTATATAATGAACACTGAAGCTTTCTTT. The V call is TRBV6-5, the J call TRBJ1-1, with no clear D. The germline V and J ends were trimmed by 3 bases and 0 bases, with 5 bases remaining between them. The CDR3 length is 13 residues. CDR1 is MNHEY, CDR2 SVGAGI, per germline.

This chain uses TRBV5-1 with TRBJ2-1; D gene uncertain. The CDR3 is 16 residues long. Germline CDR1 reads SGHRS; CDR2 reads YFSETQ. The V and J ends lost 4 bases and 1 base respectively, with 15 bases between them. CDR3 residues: CASSVRLGPSYNEQFF. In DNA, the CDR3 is TGCGCCAGCAGCGTTCGCTTAGGCCCATCCTACAATGAGCAGTTCTTC.

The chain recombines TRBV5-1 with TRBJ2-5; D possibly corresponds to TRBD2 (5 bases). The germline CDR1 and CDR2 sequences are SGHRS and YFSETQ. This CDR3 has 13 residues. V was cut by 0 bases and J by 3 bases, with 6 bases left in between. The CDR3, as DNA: TGCGCCAGCAGCTTGGGTAGCGAAGAGACCCAGTACTTC. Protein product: CASSLGSEETQYF.

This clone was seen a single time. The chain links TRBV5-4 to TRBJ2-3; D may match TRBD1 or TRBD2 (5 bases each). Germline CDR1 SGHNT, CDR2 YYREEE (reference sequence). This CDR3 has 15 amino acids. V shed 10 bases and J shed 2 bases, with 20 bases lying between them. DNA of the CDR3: TGTGCCCTCACTGGGGCGGGTGGAGTCACAGATACGCAGTATTTT. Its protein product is CALTGAGGVTDTQYF.

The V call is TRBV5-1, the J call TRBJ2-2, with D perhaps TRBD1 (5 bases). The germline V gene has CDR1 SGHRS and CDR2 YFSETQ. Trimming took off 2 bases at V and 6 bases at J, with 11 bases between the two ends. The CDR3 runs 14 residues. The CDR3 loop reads CASSLGRVAGELFF. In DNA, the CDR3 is TGCGCCAGCAGCTTAGGCAGGGTGGCCGGGGAGCTGTTTTTT. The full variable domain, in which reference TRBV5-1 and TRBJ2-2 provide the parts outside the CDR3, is KAGVTQTPRYLIKTRGQQVTLSCSPISGHRSVSWYQQTPGQGLQFLFEYFSETQRNKGNFPGRFSGRQFSNSRSEMNVSTLELGDSALYLCASSLGRVAGELFFGEGSRLTVL.

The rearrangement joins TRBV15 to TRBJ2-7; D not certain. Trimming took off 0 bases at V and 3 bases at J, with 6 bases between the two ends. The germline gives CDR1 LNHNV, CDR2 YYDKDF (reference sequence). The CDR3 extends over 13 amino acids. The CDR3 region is CATSRDIGYEQYF. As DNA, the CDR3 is TGTGCCACCAGCAGAGACATTGGCTACGAGCAGTACTTC. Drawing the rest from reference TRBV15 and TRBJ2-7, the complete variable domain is DAMVIQNPRYQVTQFGKPVTLSCSQTLNHNVMYWYQQKSSQAPKLLFHYYDKDFNNEADTPDNFQSRRPNTSFCFLDIRSPGLGDTAMYLCATSRDIGYEQYFGPGTRLTVT.

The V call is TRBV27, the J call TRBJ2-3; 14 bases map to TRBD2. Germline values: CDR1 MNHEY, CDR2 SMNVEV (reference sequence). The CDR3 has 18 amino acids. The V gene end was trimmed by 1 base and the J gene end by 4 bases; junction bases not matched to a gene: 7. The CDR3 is CASSLWPGTSGSSDTQYF. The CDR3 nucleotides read TGTGCCAGCAGTTTATGGCCCGGGACTAGCGGGAGTTCAGATACGCAGTATTTT.

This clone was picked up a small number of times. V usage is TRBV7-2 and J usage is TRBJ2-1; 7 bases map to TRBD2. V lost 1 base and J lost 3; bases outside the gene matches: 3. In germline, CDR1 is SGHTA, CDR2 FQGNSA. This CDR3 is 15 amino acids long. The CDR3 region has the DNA TGTGCCAGCAGCTTAGATAGCGGGCACTACAATGAGCAGTTCTTC. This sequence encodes CASSLDSGHYNEQFF.

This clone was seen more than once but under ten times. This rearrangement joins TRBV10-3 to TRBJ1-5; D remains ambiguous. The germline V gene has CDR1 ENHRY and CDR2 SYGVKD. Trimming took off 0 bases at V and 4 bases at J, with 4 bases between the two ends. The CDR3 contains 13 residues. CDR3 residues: CAISESKNQPQHF. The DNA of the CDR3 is TGTGCCATCAGTGAGTCGAAGAATCAGCCCCAGCATTTT.

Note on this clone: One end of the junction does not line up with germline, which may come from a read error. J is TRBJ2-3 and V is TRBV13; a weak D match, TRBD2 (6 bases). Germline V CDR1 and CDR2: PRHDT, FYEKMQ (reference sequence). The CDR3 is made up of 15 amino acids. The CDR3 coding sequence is TGTGCCAGCAGTTTAGCGGACCTTTACACAGATACGCAGTATTTT. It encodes CASSLADLYTDTQYF. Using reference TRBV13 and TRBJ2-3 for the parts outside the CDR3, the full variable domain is AAGVIQSPRHLIKEKRETATLKCYPIPRHDTVYWYQQGPGQDPQFLISFYEKMQSDKGSIPDRFSAQQFSDYHSELNMSSLELGDSALYFCASSLADLYTDTQYFGPGTRLTVL.

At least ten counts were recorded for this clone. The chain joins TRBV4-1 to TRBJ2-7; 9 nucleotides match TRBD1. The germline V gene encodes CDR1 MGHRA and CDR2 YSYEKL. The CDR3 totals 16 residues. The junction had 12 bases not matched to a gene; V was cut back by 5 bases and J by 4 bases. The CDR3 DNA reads TGCGCCAGCAGCTCAGACCGGGACAGGGCTAGGTACGAGCAGTACTTC. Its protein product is CASSSDRDRARYEQYF.

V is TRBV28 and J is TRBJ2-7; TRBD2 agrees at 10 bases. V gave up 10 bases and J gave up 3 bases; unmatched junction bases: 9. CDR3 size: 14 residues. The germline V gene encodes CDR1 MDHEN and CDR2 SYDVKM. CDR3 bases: TGTGCCACCCGCCGAAGGACTAGCGGCTACGAGCAGTACTTC. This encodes CATRRRTSGYEQYF. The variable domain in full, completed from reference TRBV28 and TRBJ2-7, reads DVKVTQSSRYLVKRTGEKVFLECVQDMDHENMFWYRQDPGLGLRLIYFSYDVKMKEKGDIPEGYSVSREKKERFSLILESASTNQTSMYLCATRRRTSGYEQYFGPGTRLTVT.

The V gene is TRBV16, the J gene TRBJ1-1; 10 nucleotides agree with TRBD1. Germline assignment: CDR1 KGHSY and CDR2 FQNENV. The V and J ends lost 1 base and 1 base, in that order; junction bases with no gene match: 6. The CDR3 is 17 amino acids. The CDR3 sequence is CASSQYGTGEWNTEAFF. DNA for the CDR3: TGTGCCAGCAGCCAATACGGGACAGGGGAATGGAACACTGAAGCTTTCTTT. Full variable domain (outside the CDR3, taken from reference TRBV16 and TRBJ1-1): GEEVAQTPKHLVRGEGQKAKLYCAPIKGHSYVFWYQQVLKNEFKFLISFQNENVFDETGMPKERFSAKCLPNSPCSLEIQATKLEDSAVYFCASSQYGTGEWNTEAFFGQGTRLTVV.

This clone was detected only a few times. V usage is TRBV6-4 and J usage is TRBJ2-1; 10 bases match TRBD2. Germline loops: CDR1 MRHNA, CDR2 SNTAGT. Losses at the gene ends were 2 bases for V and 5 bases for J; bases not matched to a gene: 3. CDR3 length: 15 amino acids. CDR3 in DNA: TGTGCCAGCAGTGACGAAGCGGGAGGGAACAATGAGCAGTTCTTC. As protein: CASSDEAGGNNEQFF.

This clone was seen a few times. CDR3 nucleotide sequence: TGTGCCAGCAGCGCCCCCGGGACTAGTAACAATGAGCAGTTCTTC. Translation: CASSAPGTSNNEQFF. This chain links TRBV9 with TRBJ2-1; 8 nucleotides match TRBD2. Trimming cost V 3 bases and J 5 bases; bases outside gene matches: 7. The CDR3 runs to 15 residues. CDR1 is SGDLS and CDR2 is YYNGEE in the germline V gene.

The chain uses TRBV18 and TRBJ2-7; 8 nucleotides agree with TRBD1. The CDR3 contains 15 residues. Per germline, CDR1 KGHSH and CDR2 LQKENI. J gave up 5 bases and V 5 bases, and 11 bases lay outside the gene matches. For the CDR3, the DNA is TGTGCCAGCTCATCCCTGGACAGGGTAAGGAACGAGCAGTACTTC. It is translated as CASSSLDRVRNEQYF.

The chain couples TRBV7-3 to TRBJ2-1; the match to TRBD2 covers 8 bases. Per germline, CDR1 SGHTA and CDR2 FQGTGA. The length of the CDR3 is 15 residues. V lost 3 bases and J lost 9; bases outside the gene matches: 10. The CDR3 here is CASSLIGSGRREQFF. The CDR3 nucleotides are TGTGCCAGCAGCTTGATAGGAAGCGGGAGACGTGAGCAGTTCTTC.

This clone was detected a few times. The chain's CDR3 is CASSLNLDSGNTIYF. CDR3 DNA sequence: TGCGCCAGCAGCCTTAACCTTGACTCTGGAAACACCATATATTTT. V gene TRBV4-3 combines with J gene TRBJ1-3; D not resolved. Trimming removed 4 bases at V and 0 bases at J, with 10 bases between. Looked up from germline, CDR1 is LGHNA and CDR2 is YSLEER. The CDR3 sequence is 15 residues long.

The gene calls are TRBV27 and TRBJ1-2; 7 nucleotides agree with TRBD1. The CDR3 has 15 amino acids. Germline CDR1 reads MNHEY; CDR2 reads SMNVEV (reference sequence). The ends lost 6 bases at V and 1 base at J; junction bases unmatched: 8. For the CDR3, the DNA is TGTGCCAGCAGCTCCCCAGGGGGGGGTAACTATGGCTACACCTTC. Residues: CASSSPGGGNYGYTF.

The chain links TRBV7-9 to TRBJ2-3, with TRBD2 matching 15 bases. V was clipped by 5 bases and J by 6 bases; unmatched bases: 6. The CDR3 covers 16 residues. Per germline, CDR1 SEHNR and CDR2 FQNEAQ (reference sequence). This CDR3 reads CASSPGLAGGWDTQYF. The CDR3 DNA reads TGTGCCAGCAGCCCGGGACTAGCGGGAGGATGGGATACGCAGTATTTT.